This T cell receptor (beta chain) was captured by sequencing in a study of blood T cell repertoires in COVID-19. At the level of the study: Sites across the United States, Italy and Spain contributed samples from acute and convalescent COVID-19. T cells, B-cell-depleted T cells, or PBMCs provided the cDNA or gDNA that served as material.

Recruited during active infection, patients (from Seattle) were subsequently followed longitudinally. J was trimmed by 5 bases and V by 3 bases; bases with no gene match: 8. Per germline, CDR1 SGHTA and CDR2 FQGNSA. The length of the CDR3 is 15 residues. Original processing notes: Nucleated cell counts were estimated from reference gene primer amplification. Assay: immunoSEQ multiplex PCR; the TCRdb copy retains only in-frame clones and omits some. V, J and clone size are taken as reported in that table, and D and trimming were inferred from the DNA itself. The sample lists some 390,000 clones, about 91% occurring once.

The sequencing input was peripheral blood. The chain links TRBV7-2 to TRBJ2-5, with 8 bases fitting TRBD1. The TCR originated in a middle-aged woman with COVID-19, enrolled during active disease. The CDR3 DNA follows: TGTGCCAGCAGCTTTGACAGGGGCAGGCGCGAGACCCAGTACTTC. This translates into CASSFDRGRRETQYF.